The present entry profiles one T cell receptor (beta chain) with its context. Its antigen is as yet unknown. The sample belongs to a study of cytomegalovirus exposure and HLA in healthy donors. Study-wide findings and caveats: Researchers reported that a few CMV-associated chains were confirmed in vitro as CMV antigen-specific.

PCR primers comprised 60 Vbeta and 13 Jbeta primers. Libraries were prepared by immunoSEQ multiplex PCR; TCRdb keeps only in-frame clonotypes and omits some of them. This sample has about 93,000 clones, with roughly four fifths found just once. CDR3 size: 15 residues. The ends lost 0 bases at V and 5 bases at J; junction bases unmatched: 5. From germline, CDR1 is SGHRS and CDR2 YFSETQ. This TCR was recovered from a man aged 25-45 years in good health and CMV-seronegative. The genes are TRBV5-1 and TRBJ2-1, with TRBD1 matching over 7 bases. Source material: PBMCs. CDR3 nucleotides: TGCGCCAGCAGCTTGGTGGCAGGGGGAAACAATGAGCAGTTCTTC. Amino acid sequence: CASSLVAGGNNEQFF.